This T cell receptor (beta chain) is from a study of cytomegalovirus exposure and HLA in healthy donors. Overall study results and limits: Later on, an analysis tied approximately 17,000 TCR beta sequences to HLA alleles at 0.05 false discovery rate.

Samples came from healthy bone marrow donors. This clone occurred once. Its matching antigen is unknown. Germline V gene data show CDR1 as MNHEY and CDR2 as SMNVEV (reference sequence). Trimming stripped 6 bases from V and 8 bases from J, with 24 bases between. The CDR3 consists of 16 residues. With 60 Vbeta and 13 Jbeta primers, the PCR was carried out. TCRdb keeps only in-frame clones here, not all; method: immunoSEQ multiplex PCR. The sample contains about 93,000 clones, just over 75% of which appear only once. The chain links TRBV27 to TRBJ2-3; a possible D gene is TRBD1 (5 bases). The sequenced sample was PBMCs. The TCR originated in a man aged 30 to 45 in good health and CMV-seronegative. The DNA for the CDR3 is TGTGCCAGCAGCAACGACCAGGGTGATAATGATGTTACGCAGTATTTT. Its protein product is CASSNDQGDNDVTQYF.